This T cell receptor beta chain stems from a study of technical replicates of blood from several donors. Germline assignment: CDR1 LGHNA and CDR2 YNFKEQ. The CDR3 is 12 residues long. V was cut by 0 bases and J by 14 bases, with 13 bases left in between. Profiled with immunoSEQ multiplex PCR; TCRdb holds only in-frame clones, not every one. The repertoire holds approximately 70,000 clones, with about 98% as singletons. Sequences were obtained from T cells isolated from PBMCs. This chain links TRBV4-2 with TRBJ1-1; D is undetermined. This TCR was recovered from a human donor in good health. CDR3 loop: CASSQEKRRVFF. CDR3 nucleotides: TGTGCCAGCAGCCAAGAGAAGAGGCGGGTGTTCTTT.